This T cell receptor beta chain was identified during a study of CD8 T cells in Susac syndrome (dated by TCRdb to the late 2010s). Broadly, across the study: The study used repertoire sequencing to test whether antigen drove CD8+ T cell activation and differentiation in Susac syndrome.

In the case of this clonotype: Its antigen is unknown. No base qualities exist here, and no much larger clone lies one base off it.

The CDR3 holds 15 amino acids from the cysteine to the phenylalanine. Just the 45-base CDR3 DNA is kept, in frame starting at base 1. For CDR1 and CDR2, the germline V gene lists KGHSH and LQKENI. V is clipped by 3 bases and J by 0 bases, and the sequence between their germline boundaries is 6 bases long. What the study reported, not specific to this receptor: The number of individuals in the TCR sequencing and HLA analysis was recognized as being relatively small.

Peripheral blood CD8+ and CD4+ T cells from healthy donors, Susac syndrome patients and multiple sclerosis patients were profiled by high-throughput TCR beta sequencing. Multiple sclerosis controls were treatment-naive patients with stable or active relapsing-remitting disease fulfilling revised McDonald criteria. Bulk CD8+ and CD4+ T cells were purified magnetically by negative isolation, whereas CD8+ TEMRA cells were enriched by FACS. Blood was drawn into EDTA tubes, processed within 24 hours, and PBMCs were isolated by density gradient centrifugation. PBMCs destined for TCR sequencing were cryopreserved in liquid nitrogen and later thawed in a 37 °C water bath. A purity of at least 90% was achieved for sorted or isolated CD4+, CD8+ and CD8+ TEMRA cells. RNA was extracted using the RNeasy kit, and about 0.45 to 1 ug of the RNA was reverse transcribed with random hexamers. The immunoSEQ multiplex PCR assay, which covers 54 Vbeta and 13 Jbeta segments, was used to amplify TCR beta CDR3 regions. Bias from PCR amplification was corrected by using a synthetic template baseline for primer optimization and for computational correction. In the source study's methods: Reads were assigned to V, D and J genes according to IMGT and analyzed in immunoSEQ Analyzer, with only productive sequences retained. Clonality was calculated as one minus the Shannon entropy normalized by log2 of the number of productive unique sequences. For each patient and control, public and private clones were evaluated among the 100 most prevalent clones. Clones were defined as Susac-specific if absent from the healthy and MS cohorts, from approximately 1,100 published viral clones and from other ImmuneACCESS disease sequences. TCRdb reran the public reads through fastp at Q25 and MiXCR, keeping productive beta chains. A single entry per CDR3 protein holds the most common genes and DNA from its merged rows. The V and J calls follow TCRdb's processing rather than the paper's. For this sample there are about 150,000 distinct CDR3 sequences; 80% to 95% appear just once. Of the sample, roughly 0.098% is held by the ten largest clones.

The sequence is built from TRBV18 and TRBJ2-6; the D gene is unclear. This sequence originates from a human donor with multiple sclerosis. Input material: CD4+ T cells from PBMCs. This receptor carries the CDR3 CASSPVLSGANVLTF. The sequenced DNA: TGTGCCAGCTCACCGGTTCTCTCTGGGGCCAACGTCCTGACTTTC.